Below are 2 T cell receptor beta chains sequenced from a single sample in a study of blood T cell repertoires in COVID-19. The data were produced by immunoSEQ multiplex PCR, yet TCRdb's version contains in-frame clones alone and is incomplete. The table records under 200,000 clones, approximately 88% of them present only once. Specimen: peripheral blood. The receptor set was obtained from a woman of 80 years or more with active or convalescent COVID-19.

This chain connects TRBV9 to TRBJ2-2; 7 nucleotides line up with TRBD1. V lost 1 base, J lost 2 bases, and 5 bases stayed unmatched. CDR1 SGDLS and CDR2 YYNGEE come from the germline V gene. CDR3 length: 16 residues. This CDR3 is CASSVSGQSNTGELFF. As DNA, the CDR3 is TGTGCCAGCAGCGTATCGGGACAGAGCAACACCGGGGAGCTGTTTTTT.

The chain has TRBV3-1 (or the pseudogene TRBV3-2) and TRBJ2-5, with D possibly matching TRBD1 (5 bases). V was shortened by 6 bases and J by 4 bases, with 15 bases between the two germline ends. Per the germline V gene, CDR1 is LGHDT and CDR2 is YNNKEL (reference sequence). The CDR3 has 14 residues. The CDR3 DNA reads TGTGCCAGCAGGGACACCCCTGTATCAGAGACCCAGTACTTC. Translating it yields CASRDTPVSETQYF.